The 18 T cell receptor beta chains below all came from one sample that was sequenced in a study of T-cell reconstitution after alpha-beta-depleted transplantation in children. Preparation of the TCRbeta library involved a method that used unique molecular identifiers. TCRdb reprocessed the PCR reads via MiXCR and lists one record per CDR3 protein. The data contain around 700,000 distinct CDR3 sequences, 10% to 15% of them singletons. The sample here was PBMCs, taken before TCRalphabeta/CD19-depleted stem cell transplant. Receptor source: a girl aged 2-10 years with congenital amegakaryocytic thrombocytopenia, due to receive a stem cell transplant.

This clonotype was detected a few times. This chain joins TRBV20-1 and TRBJ2-7; no clear D gene. V lost 0 bases to trimming and J lost 1 base, with 10 bases between them. The length of the CDR3 is 14 residues. Germline CDR1 is DFQATT and CDR2 is SNEGSKA (reference sequence). The CDR3 nucleotides are TGCAGTGCTAGAGATGCGGACCGGTCCTACGAGCAGTACTTC. It is translated as CSARDADRSYEQYF.

This clonotype came up a few times. The V gene is TRBV6-5, the J gene TRBJ2-2; D call uncertain. Between the trimmed V and J ends, which lost 2 bases and 5 bases, there was a span of 15 bases. The CDR3 is 16 amino acids. Germline V lookup: CDR1 MNHEY, CDR2 SVGAGI. In nucleotides, the CDR3 is TGTGCCAGCAGTTACCCGGGCGGTTTTGGGACCGGGGAGCTGTTTTTT. This codes for CASSYPGGFGTGELFF.

Only one count was recorded for this clonotype. J is TRBJ2-1 and V is TRBV24-1; the D call may be TRBD1 or TRBD2 (8 bases each). Germline V lookup: CDR1 KGHDR, CDR2 SFDVKD. The CDR3 runs 16 residues. Trimming stripped 4 bases from V and 8 bases from J, with 20 bases between. The DNA of the CDR3 is TGTGCCACCAGTGACCCCGGACAGGGACTAGACGATGAGCAGTTCTTC. Its translation: CATSDPGQGLDDEQFF.

This clonotype occurred many times. The genes are TRBV5-1 and TRBJ2-2; D uncertain. CDR1 is SGHRS and CDR2 is YFSETQ in the germline V gene. The CDR3 is 15 amino acids. The germline V and J ends were trimmed by 7 bases and 0 bases, with 13 bases remaining between them. DNA for the CDR3: TGCGCCAGCCTAGGCGAGGCGTCGAACACCGGGGAGCTGTTTTTT. Translation: CASLGEASNTGELFF.

This clonotype has only a few counts. This chain connects TRBV7-8 to TRBJ1-5, with a possible D match to TRBD1 (5 bases). The CDR3 has 16 residues. Trimming left V 1 base short and J 0 bases short, with 10 bases between. Germline V gene data show CDR1 as SGHVS and CDR2 as FQNEAQ. This chain's CDR3 is CASSLGVRDSNQPQHF. The CDR3 DNA reads as TGTGCCAGCAGCTTAGGGGTCAGGGATAGCAATCAGCCCCAGCATTTT.

Only a few counts were recorded for this clonotype. The chain uses TRBV9 and TRBJ2-2; no definite D call. V lost 3 bases, J lost 4 bases, and 7 bases lay in between. The CDR3 is 13 amino acids. The V gene's germline CDR1 is SGDLS and CDR2 YYNGEE. The CDR3 DNA is TGTGCCAGCAGCGACCGGACCACCGGGGAGCTGTTTTTT. Translation gives CASSDRTTGELFF.

The V gene is TRBV4-1, the J gene TRBJ2-5; no clear D gene. Germline assignment: CDR1 MGHRA and CDR2 YSYEKL. The V end lost 0 bases, the J end lost 1 base, and 9 bases lay between the germline ends. This CDR3 has 15 amino acids. The CDR3 here is CASSQDRALQETQYF. The CDR3 DNA is TGCGCCAGCAGCCAAGATCGGGCGCTCCAAGAGACCCAGTACTTC.

This clonotype occurred many times. The genes are TRBV20-1 and TRBJ2-3, with TRBD2 matching 9 bases. This CDR3 has 17 amino acids. CDR1 and CDR2 from the germline V gene are DFQATT and SNEGSKA (reference sequence). Trimming removed 1 base from V and 1 base from J; junction bases left unmatched: 9. CDR3 in amino acids: CSARGRTSVPRTDTQYF. Written as DNA, the CDR3 is TGCAGTGCTAGAGGGCGGACTAGCGTCCCCCGCACAGATACGCAGTATTTT.

This clonotype was seen many times. This chain connects TRBV5-1 to TRBJ1-5; 7 bases agree with TRBD1. Germline loops: CDR1 SGHRS, CDR2 YFSETQ. The V gene end was trimmed by 4 bases and the J gene end by 3 bases; junction bases not matched to a gene: 7. This CDR3 has 15 amino acids. CDR3 nucleotide sequence: TGCGCCAGCAGCCCAAGGACAGGAGTCAATCAGCCCCAGCATTTT. It specifies CASSPRTGVNQPQHF.

There are a few counts of this clonotype. The rearrangement links TRBV7-9 to TRBJ2-1; D is tentatively TRBD1 or TRBD2 (5 bases each). V lost 2 bases and J lost 8, with 22 bases in between. CDR1 and CDR2 from the germline V gene are SEHNR and FQNEAQ (reference sequence). The CDR3 has 17 residues. The CDR3 nucleotides read TGTGCCAGCAGCTTACTCAACACCCAGGGTAGCGTAGATGAGCAGTTCTTC. Translated, it gives CASSLLNTQGSVDEQFF.

This clonotype was counted ten times or more. The genes are TRBV20-1 and TRBJ2-1, with 9 bases lining up with TRBD1. The CDR3 length is 15 residues. From germline, CDR1 is DFQATT and CDR2 SNEGSKA (reference sequence). The V gene end was trimmed by 3 bases and the J gene end by 5 bases; junction bases not matched to a gene: 8. CDR3 sequence reads: CSARNRDRVNNEQFF. Written as DNA, the CDR3 is TGCAGTGCTAGGAACCGGGACAGGGTAAACAATGAGCAGTTCTTC.

V gene TRBV4-2 combines with J gene TRBJ2-7; D is undetermined. V lost 4 bases to trimming and J lost 6 bases, with 10 bases between them. CDR3 length: 12 residues. The V gene's germline CDR1 is LGHNA and CDR2 YNFKEQ. The CDR3 loop is CASSRRSGEQYF. CDR3 DNA: TGTGCCAGCAGCCGTAGAAGTGGCGAGCAGTACTTC.

The rearrangement uses TRBV6-4 and TRBJ2-1; 12 nucleotides match TRBD2. Germline trimming cut 6 bases from V and 5 bases from J; bases unmatched to any gene: 2. CDR1 MRHNA and CDR2 SNTAGT come from the germline V gene. The CDR3 has 14 residues. The DNA for the CDR3 is TGTGCCAGCAGCACTAGCGGGAGGAACAATGAGCAGTTCTTC. Translated, it gives CASSTSGRNNEQFF.

This clonotype came up many times. DNA for the CDR3: TGCGCCAGCAGGCCGCTAGCGGGAGTTACCTACGAGCAGTACTTC. Amino acids: CASRPLAGVTYEQYF. The chain uses TRBV5-1 and TRBJ2-7; 10 nucleotides line up with TRBD2. The CDR3 loop spans 15 amino acids. Germline loops: CDR1 SGHRS, CDR2 YFSETQ. V gave up 5 bases and J gave up 2 bases; unmatched junction bases: 7.

The chain couples TRBV12-3 or TRBV12-4 to TRBJ1-1; D is uncertain. CDR3 length: 14 amino acids. Trimming cost V 5 bases and J 5 bases, with 15 bases left between them. The CDR3 protein is CASSPDFRQTEAFF. The CDR3 DNA sequence: TGTGCCAGCAGTCCGGACTTCCGGCAGACTGAAGCTTTCTTT.

This clonotype came up a few times. The chain combines TRBV20-1 with TRBJ2-5; 11 bases align to TRBD2. The germline V gene has CDR1 DFQATT and CDR2 SNEGSKA (reference sequence). V was clipped by 5 bases and J by 1 base; unmatched bases: 6. CDR3 length equals 15 residues. The DNA for the CDR3 is TGCAGTGCTTGGCCGGGACTAGCGGTCCAAGAGACCCAGTACTTC. Its protein product is CSAWPGLAVQETQYF.

On this clonotype itself: An end of the junction differs from the germline gene, which may be a read error. The chain employs TRBV5-1 and TRBJ1-1; maybe TRBD1 (5 bases). Germline CDR1 and CDR2: SGHRS and YFSETQ. The CDR3 consists of 13 residues. This CDR3 reads CARSFGGNTEAFF. The CDR3 DNA reads as TGCGCCCGCAGCTTCGGGGGGAACACTGAAGCTTTCTTT.

In this sample, this clonotype turned up many times. The chain combines TRBV20-1 with TRBJ1-5, with D maybe TRBD1 (5 bases). The CDR3 extends over 14 amino acids. CDR1 is DFQATT and CDR2 is SNEGSKA in the germline V gene (reference sequence). The V and J ends lost 6 bases and 0 bases respectively, with 12 bases between them. As DNA, the CDR3 is TGCAGTGCCCCCGGGCAGGGTAGCAATCAGCCCCAGCATTTT. Amino acid sequence: CSAPGQGSNQPQHF.